A selection of T cell receptor beta chains follows, all from one sample in a study of blood T cell repertoires in COVID-19. Clones were read by immunoSEQ multiplex PCR, and TCRdb kept only the in-frame ones, dropping some. The sample records 150,000 to 200,000 clones, around 83% being singletons. Sample: peripheral blood. All receptors derive from a woman in her seventies with COVID-19, enrolled during active disease. Both conserved end residues are part of each CDR3. The D gene is left open where the match is weak.

v_gene,j_gene,d_gene,CDR3aa
TRBV5-1,TRBJ2-7,TRBD1,CASSPLGTVPYEQYF
TRBV27,TRBJ2-1,TRBD1,CASSLWTGTANEQFF
TRBV4-3,TRBJ2-7,TRBD1,CASSLGQGLGEQYF
TRBV24-1,TRBJ2-3,NA,CATQGADSGGQYF
TRBV11-2,TRBJ2-3,NA,CASSLGTSFSTDTQYF
TRBV6-5,TRBJ2-3,TRBD1,CASSRDRATDTQYF
TRBV29-1,TRBJ2-2,TRBD1,CSVSTGGNTGELFF
TRBV7-2,TRBJ2-1,NA,CASRAGGFNEQFF
TRBV5-6,TRBJ2-1,TRBD2,CASSSGRSSYNEQFF
TRBV7-9,TRBJ1-2,TRBD1,CASSAGTGYGYTF
TRBV27,TRBJ2-5,TRBD2,CASSRGLARFGRETQYF
TRBV11-2,TRBJ1-4,TRBD1,CASSLVGTAAVLFF
TRBV30,TRBJ2-2,TRBD2,CAWSRAGVNTGELFF
TRBV19,TRBJ1-5,NA,CASNSGQFNQPQHF
TRBV10-3,TRBJ1-1,TRBD1,CAIRGQGPEAFF
TRBV7-9,TRBJ1-2,NA,CASSLGAVDGYTF
TRBV28,TRBJ2-7,TRBD2,CASSPSGRSDEQYF
TRBV5-3,TRBJ2-2,TRBD2,CARSEREDTGELFF
TRBV5-1,TRBJ2-7,TRBD1,CASSRQSGTGSYEQYF
TRBV7-8,TRBJ2-7,TRBD2,CASSFGGGSSEQYF
TRBV19,TRBJ2-1,NA,CASSIPSGGGFF
TRBV5-4,TRBJ2-6,NA,CASSLAGRVGSGANVLTF
TRBV6-5,TRBJ1-1,TRBD1,CASSRTGEAFF
TRBV29-1,TRBJ2-7,TRBD1,CSVHKTTGGEQYF
TRBV9,TRBJ1-1,TRBD1,CASSVEAGGNTEAFF
TRBV30,TRBJ1-4,NA,CAWRGQIEIVEKLFF
TRBV10-2,TRBJ2-3,TRBD2,CASSVIGEGDTQYF
TRBV6-2/TRBV6-3,TRBJ1-5,TRBD1,CASSYSGQGNQPQHF
TRBV28,TRBJ1-1,TRBD1,CASSLGTANTEAFF
TRBV7-9,TRBJ1-1,TRBD1,CASSPQTGGTEAFF
TRBV11-2,TRBJ2-5,TRBD2,CASSSVAGVGYQETQYF
TRBV27,TRBJ2-1,TRBD2,CASSSSGSSYNEQFF
TRBV14,TRBJ2-1,TRBD2,CASSRLPLAGGHNEQFF
TRBV21-1,TRBJ2-7,NA,CASSNEGGYEQYF
TRBV18,TRBJ2-1,TRBD2,CASSPETSGRRNEQFF
TRBV6-2/TRBV6-3,TRBJ2-3,NA,CASSYDGVTDTQYF
TRBV5-4,TRBJ2-3,NA,CASSLGQETDTQYF
TRBV27,TRBJ2-1,TRBD2,CASSFGKAGGPGSEQFF
TRBV6-5,TRBJ2-7,NA,CASSYSGEPSYEQYF
TRBV10-3,TRBJ2-1,NA,CAISEPGREQFF
TRBV5-1,TRBJ2-7,TRBD2,CASSPGTSSEQYF
TRBV2,TRBJ1-3,NA,CASKRGGTGNTIYF
TRBV30,TRBJ1-2,NA,CAWSAPGANGYTF
TRBV27,TRBJ2-6,TRBD1,CASSLRDSSSGSGANVLTF
TRBV7-9,TRBJ2-2,TRBD1,CASSFPLSGQTNTGELFF
TRBV30,TRBJ2-3,TRBD1,CAWTKGDRGNTDTQYF
TRBV11-2,TRBJ2-4,NA,CASSPRQVRVSAKNIQYF
TRBV6-5,TRBJ1-5,NA,CATTVPALNQPQHF
TRBV6-4,TRBJ1-2,NA,CASRRQGSYGYTF
TRBV5-1,TRBJ2-7,NA,CASSLVSRGYEQYF
TRBV5-1,TRBJ2-2,TRBD2,CASSTSTSGLLGAGELFF
TRBV6-5,TRBJ2-1,TRBD2,CASSPGTSAFNEQFF
TRBV2,TRBJ2-2,TRBD2,CASSGSGRGNTGELFF
TRBV6-4,TRBJ1-6,TRBD1,CASSDRGLNSPLHF
TRBV28,TRBJ1-1,NA,CASSLEFPMNTEAFF
TRBV28,TRBJ1-1,TRBD1,CASKPKGTVKTEAFF
TRBV6-5,TRBJ2-7,TRBD1,CASSYRDRNYEQYF